This T cell receptor beta chain comes out of a study of shared clonotypes between healthy human individuals. This table comes from immunoSEQ multiplex PCR, and its TCRdb copy is limited to in-frame clones, with some not included. Of about 2.4 million clones in the sample, 93% were seen once. The V end was cut by 6 bases, the J end by 14 bases, with 11 bases between. CDR1 and CDR2 (germline): MNHNS, SASEGT. The CDR3 runs 11 residues. A single count supports this clone. The receptor was derived from a man aged 18-30 years in good health. Some clones in this sample may be carry-over from other donors' samples. The gene calls are TRBV6-1 and TRBJ1-6; no clear D gene. The sample taken for sequencing was naive CD4+ T cells from PBMCs. Subset here: CD45RA+ positively selected. CDR3 residues: CASSGGRSLHF. DNA for the CDR3: TGTGCCAGCAGCGGCGGGCGATCCCTCCACTTT.